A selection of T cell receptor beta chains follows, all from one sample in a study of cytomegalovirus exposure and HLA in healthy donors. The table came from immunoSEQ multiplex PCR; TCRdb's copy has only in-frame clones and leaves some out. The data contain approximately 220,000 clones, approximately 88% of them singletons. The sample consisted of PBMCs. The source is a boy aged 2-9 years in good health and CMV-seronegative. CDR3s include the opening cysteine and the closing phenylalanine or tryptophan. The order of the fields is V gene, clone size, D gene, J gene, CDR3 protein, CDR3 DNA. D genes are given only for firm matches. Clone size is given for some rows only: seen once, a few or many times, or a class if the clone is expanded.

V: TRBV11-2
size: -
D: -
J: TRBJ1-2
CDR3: CASSSLTGTYGYTF
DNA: TGTGCCAGCAGCTCGCTGACAGGAACCTATGGCTACACCTTC

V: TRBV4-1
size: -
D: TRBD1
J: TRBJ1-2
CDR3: CASSHNIRDRAHGYTF
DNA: TGCGCCAGCAGCCATAACATCCGGGACAGGGCCCATGGCTACACCTTC

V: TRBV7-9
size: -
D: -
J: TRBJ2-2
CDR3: CASSSRGSTNTGELFF
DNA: TGTGCCAGCAGCTCCCGAGGCAGTACGAACACCGGGGAGCTGTTTTTT

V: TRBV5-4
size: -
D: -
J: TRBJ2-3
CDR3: CASSLREADTQYF
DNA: TGTGCCAGCAGCTTGAGGGAGGCAGATACGCAGTATTTT

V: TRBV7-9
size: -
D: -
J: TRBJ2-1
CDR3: CASSLSGNEQFF
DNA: TGTGCCAGCAGCTTATCCGGGAACGAGCAGTTCTTC

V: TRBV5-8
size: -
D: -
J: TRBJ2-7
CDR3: CASSDPLEGIYEQYF
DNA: TGTGCCAGCAGCGACCCCCTCGAGGGAATATACGAGCAGTACTTC

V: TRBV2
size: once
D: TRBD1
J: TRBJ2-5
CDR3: CASRTGGETQYF
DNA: TGTGCCAGCAGAACAGGGGGGGAGACCCAGTACTTC

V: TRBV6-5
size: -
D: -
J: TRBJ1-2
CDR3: CASSEWGTNGYTF
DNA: TGTGCCAGCAGTGAATGGGGGACAAATGGCTACACCTTC

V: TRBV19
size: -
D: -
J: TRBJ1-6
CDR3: CASSIVGRDNSPLHF
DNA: TGTGCCAGTAGTATAGTCGGCAGGGATAATTCACCCCTCCACTTT

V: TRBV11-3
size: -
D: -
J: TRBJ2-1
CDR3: CASSLVLGPGNEQFF
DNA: TGTGCCAGCAGCTTAGTTTTGGGCCCTGGCAATGAGCAGTTCTTC

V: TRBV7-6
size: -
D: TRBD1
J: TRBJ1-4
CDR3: CASSFGQGGYEKLFF
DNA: TGTGCCAGCAGCTTTGGACAGGGGGGATACGAAAAACTGTTTTTT

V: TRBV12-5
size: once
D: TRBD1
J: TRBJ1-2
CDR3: CASGSPGGESGYTF
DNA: TGTGCTAGTGGTTCCCCAGGGGGCGAGAGCGGCTACACCTTC

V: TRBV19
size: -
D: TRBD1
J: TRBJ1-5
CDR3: CASSREAGQGAGQPQHF
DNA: TGTGCCAGTAGTCGGGAGGCGGGACAGGGAGCGGGTCAGCCCCAGCATTTT

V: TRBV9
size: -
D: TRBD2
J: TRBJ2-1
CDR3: CASSVVGGGNNEQFF
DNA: TGTGCCAGCAGCGTAGTGGGCGGGGGGAACAATGAGCAGTTCTTC

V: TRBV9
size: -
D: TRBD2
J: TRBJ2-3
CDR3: CASSVDETSGIRRSTDTQYF
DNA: TGTGCCAGCAGCGTCGACGAGACTAGCGGGATCCGTCGGAGCACAGATACGCAGTATTTT

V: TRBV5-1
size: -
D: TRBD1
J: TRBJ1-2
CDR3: CASSLGGTGGANYGYTF
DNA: TGCGCCAGCAGCCTCGGAGGGACAGGAGGAGCTAACTATGGCTACACCTTC

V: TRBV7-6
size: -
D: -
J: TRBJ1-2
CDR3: CASSSGGAGKGYTF
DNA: TGTGCCAGCAGCTCCGGGGGGGCAGGCAAAGGCTACACCTTC

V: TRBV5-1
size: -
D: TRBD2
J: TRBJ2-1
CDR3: CASSLGGRAGIF
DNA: TGCGCCAGCAGCTTGGGGGGACGAGCGGGAATCTTC

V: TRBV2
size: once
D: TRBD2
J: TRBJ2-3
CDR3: CASRGLAGGLTSTDTQYF
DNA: TGTGCCAGCAGGGGACTAGCGGGAGGGTTGACTAGCACAGATACGCAGTATTTT

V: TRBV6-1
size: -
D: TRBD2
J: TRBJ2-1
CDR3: CASSELERELDEQFF
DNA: TGTGCCAGCAGTGAACTGGAGCGGGAGCTCGATGAGCAGTTCTTC

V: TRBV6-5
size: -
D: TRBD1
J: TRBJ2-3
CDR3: CASSYLGQGHTDTQYF
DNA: TGTGCCAGCAGTTACTTGGGACAGGGGCACACAGATACGCAGTATTTT

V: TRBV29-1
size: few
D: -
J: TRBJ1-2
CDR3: CSVEEAYGYTF
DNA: TGCAGCGTTGAGGAGGCCTATGGCTACACCTTC

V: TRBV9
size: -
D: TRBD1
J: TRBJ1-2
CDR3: CASSGTGAPATNYGYTF
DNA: TGTGCCAGCAGCGGAACAGGGGCCCCCGCCACTAACTATGGCTACACCTTC

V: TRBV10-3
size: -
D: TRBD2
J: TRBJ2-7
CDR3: CAISDLYQAGLSSYEQYF
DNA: TGTGCCATCAGTGATTTATACCAAGCGGGGTTGAGCTCCTACGAGCAGTACTTC

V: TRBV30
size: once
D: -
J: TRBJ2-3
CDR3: CAWSAPRGRPGSDTQYF
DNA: TGTGCCTGGAGTGCCCCCCGTGGGAGGCCGGGATCAGATACGCAGTATTTT

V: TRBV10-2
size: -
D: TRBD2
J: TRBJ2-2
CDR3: CASRALGGGAVSGELFF
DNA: TGCGCCAGCAGAGCCCTTGGCGGGGGGGCCGTGTCCGGGGAGCTGTTTTTT

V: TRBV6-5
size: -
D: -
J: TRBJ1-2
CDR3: CASSRGGRRNYGYTF
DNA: TGTGCCAGCAGCCGTGGAGGCAGGAGAAACTATGGCTACACCTTC

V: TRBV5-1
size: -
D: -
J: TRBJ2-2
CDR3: CASSGGTARAGTGELFF
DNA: TGCGCCAGCAGCGGCGGGACGGCTAGAGCGGGCACCGGGGAGCTGTTTTTT

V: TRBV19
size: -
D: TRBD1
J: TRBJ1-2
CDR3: CASSRPGTGYGYTF
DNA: TGTGCCAGTAGCCGTCCCGGGACAGGGTATGGCTACACCTTC

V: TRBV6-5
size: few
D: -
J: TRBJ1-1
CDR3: CASSSRPDTEAFF
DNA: TGTGCCAGCAGTTCCAGGCCAGACACTGAAGCTTTCTTT

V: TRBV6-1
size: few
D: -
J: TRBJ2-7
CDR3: CASSVLRYEQYF
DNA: TGTGCCAGCAGTGTTCTGAGGTACGAGCAGTACTTC

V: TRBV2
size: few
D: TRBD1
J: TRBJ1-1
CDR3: CASIGEGQGPFF
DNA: TGTGCCAGTATCGGGGAGGGACAGGGCCCTTTCTTT

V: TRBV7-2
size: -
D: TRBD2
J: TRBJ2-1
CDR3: CASSLMASGRNEQFF
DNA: TGTGCCAGCAGCTTAATGGCTAGCGGGAGAAATGAGCAGTTCTTC

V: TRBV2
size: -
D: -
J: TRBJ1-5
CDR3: CASSQQGVGNQPQHF
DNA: TGTGCCAGCAGTCAGCAAGGGGTCGGTAATCAGCCCCAGCATTTT

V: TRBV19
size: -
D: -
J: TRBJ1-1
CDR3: CASLQGFTEAFF
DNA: TGTGCCAGTTTACAGGGTTTCACTGAAGCTTTCTTT

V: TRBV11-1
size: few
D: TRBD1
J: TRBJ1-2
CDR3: CASSDRGLNYGYTF
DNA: TGTGCCAGCAGCGACAGGGGGCTAAACTATGGCTACACCTTC

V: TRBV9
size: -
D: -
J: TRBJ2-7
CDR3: CASSGQETAYEQYF
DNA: TGTGCCAGCAGCGGACAGGAGACTGCCTACGAGCAGTACTTC

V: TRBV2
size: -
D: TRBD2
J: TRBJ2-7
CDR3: CASSARTSGSSYEQYF
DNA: TGTGCCAGCAGCGCCCGGACTAGCGGTAGCTCCTACGAGCAGTACTTC

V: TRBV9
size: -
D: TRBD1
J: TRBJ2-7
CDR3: CASSPTGGQWEQYF
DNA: TGTGCCAGCAGCCCGACAGGGGGCCAATGGGAGCAGTACTTC

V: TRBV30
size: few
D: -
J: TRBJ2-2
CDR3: CAWSQGQQGWAGELFF
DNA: TGTGCCTGGAGTCAGGGTCAACAGGGATGGGCCGGGGAGCTGTTTTTT

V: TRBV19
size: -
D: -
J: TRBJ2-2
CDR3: CASSMGLANTGELFF
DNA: TGTGCCAGTAGTATGGGCCTAGCTAACACCGGGGAGCTGTTTTTT

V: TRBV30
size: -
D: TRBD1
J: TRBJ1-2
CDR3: CAWREKGRDRLYGYTF
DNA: TGTGCCTGGAGAGAAAAAGGCCGGGACAGACTCTATGGCTACACCTTC

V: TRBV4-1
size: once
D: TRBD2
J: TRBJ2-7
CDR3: CASSQDFRGGEQYF
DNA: TGCGCCAGCAGCCAAGATTTCCGGGGGGGCGAGCAGTACTTC

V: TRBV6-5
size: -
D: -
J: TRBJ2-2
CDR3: CASSYGTPNTGELFF
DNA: TGTGCCAGCAGTTACGGGACTCCGAACACCGGGGAGCTGTTTTTT

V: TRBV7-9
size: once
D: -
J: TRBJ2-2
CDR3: CASSPWGGPNTGELFF
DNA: TGTGCCAGCAGCCCCTGGGGGGGGCCGAACACCGGGGAGCTGTTTTTT

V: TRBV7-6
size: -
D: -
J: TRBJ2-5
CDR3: CASSWGTQETQYF
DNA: TGTGCCAGCAGCTGGGGGACTCAAGAGACCCAGTACTTC

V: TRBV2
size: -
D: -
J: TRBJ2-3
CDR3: CASSDRALSTDTQYF
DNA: TGTGCCAGCAGTGACAGGGCGCTTAGCACAGATACGCAGTATTTT

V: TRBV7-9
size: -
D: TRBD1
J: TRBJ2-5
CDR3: CASSPQTGGQETQYF
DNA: TGTGCCAGCAGCCCTCAGACAGGGGGACAAGAGACCCAGTACTTC

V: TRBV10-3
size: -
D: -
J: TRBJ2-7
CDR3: CAISELASVDEQYF
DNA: TGTGCCATCAGTGAGCTTGCTAGTGTCGACGAGCAGTACTTC

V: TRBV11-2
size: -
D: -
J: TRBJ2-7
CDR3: CASSDIYEQYF
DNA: TGTGCCAGCAGCGACATCTACGAGCAGTACTTC

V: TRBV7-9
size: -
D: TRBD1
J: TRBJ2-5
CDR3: CASSLVWDRGGETQYF
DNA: TGTGCCAGCAGCTTAGTATGGGACAGGGGCGGGGAGACCCAGTACTTC